The next 21 T cell receptor beta chains were all read from a single sample in a study of identical twins. TCRdb reanalysed the 5' RACE reads using MiXCR and keeps one entry per CDR3 protein. The table shows hundreds of thousands of distinct CDR3 sequences, with 8.6% occurring only once. These data were also filed under a second study, of yellow fever vaccine responses in identical twins.

Sequencing was carried out using PBMCs. The source is a woman under 30 in good health.

This chain joins TRBV9 and TRBJ2-1, with 10 bases matching TRBD1. Germline CDR1 and CDR2: SGDLS and YYNGEE. V gave up 3 bases and J gave up 6 bases; unmatched junction bases: 6. The CDR3 contains 15 residues. The CDR3 here is CASSEGGTGANEQFF. The DNA for the CDR3 is TGTGCCAGCAGCGAGGGCGGGACAGGGGCCAATGAGCAGTTCTTC.

In nucleotides, the CDR3 is TGTGCCAGCAAAAGGGACAGCACAGATACGCAGTATTTT. This gives the protein CASKRDSTDTQYF. The rearrangement uses TRBV2 and TRBJ2-3; possibly TRBD1 or TRBD2 for D (5 bases each). The length of the CDR3 is 13 residues. Germline V gene data show CDR1 as SNHLY and CDR2 as FYNNEI. Trimming cost V 7 bases and J 0 bases, with 8 bases left between them. Combining the CDR3 with reference TRBV2 and TRBJ2-3 gives the whole variable domain EPEVTQTPSHQVTQMGQEVILRCVPISNHLYFYWYRQILGQKVEFLVSFYNNEISEKSEIFDDQFSVERPDGSNFTLKIRSTKLEDSAMYFCASKRDSTDTQYFGPGTRLTVL.

The chain carries TRBV7-9 and TRBJ2-7; D remains unclear. Germline V CDR1 and CDR2: SEHNR, FQNEAQ (reference sequence). V lost 0 bases and J lost 2, with 11 bases in between. The CDR3 totals 15 residues. CDR3 nucleotide sequence: TGTGCCAGCAGCTTAGCGCCCAGCGAAACCTACGAGCAGTACTTC. Amino acids: CASSLAPSETYEQYF.

The rearrangement links TRBV5-6 to TRBJ1-3, with no clear D. Germline V lookup: CDR1 SGHDT, CDR2 YYEEEE. This CDR3 has 14 amino acids. V dropped 6 bases and J dropped 4 bases, with 14 bases sitting between them. The CDR3 loop is CASNTPEVGNTIYF. The DNA for the CDR3 is TGTGCCAGCAACACCCCAGAGGTCGGAAACACCATATATTTT.

The rearrangement joins TRBV11-2 to TRBJ2-3; D is undetermined. CDR3 length: 15 amino acids. Trimming removed 6 bases from V and 2 bases from J, with 15 bases in between. Germline V gene sequence: CDR1 SGHAT, CDR2 FQNNGV. In DNA form, the CDR3 reads TGTGCCAGCAGGTCGGAGTTAAACCCCACAGATACGCAGTATTTT. Amino acid sequence: CASRSELNPTDTQYF.

This clonotype was seen more than once but under ten times. V and J are TRBV20-1 and TRBJ2-3, with TRBD2 identical over 11 bases. J was trimmed by 5 bases and V by 5 bases; bases with no gene match: 12. The length of the CDR3 is 16 residues. Germline CDR1 DFQATT, CDR2 SNEGSKA (reference sequence). This CDR3 is CSASPSTSGSLDTQYF. DNA for the CDR3: TGCAGTGCTTCTCCGTCAACTAGCGGGAGCCTAGATACGCAGTATTTT.

This clonotype was seen at least ten times. V usage is TRBV6-2 or TRBV6-3 and J usage is TRBJ1-4, with a weak D call TRBD1 (5 bases). With 2 bases removed from V and 11 bases from J, the gap between germline ends came to 21 bases. This CDR3 has 16 residues. Germline CDR1 is MNHEY and CDR2 is SVGEGT. CDR3: CASSYGWGPAGEKLFF. CDR3 coding DNA: TGTGCCAGCAGTTACGGTTGGGGACCTGCGGGCGAGAAACTGTTTTTT.

This clonotype was detected many times. The V gene is TRBV12-3 or TRBV12-4, the J gene TRBJ2-1, with D unresolved. The CDR3 is made up of 12 amino acids. Trimming took 8 bases from V and 6 from J, leaving 11 bases between them. The CDR3 coding sequence is TGTGCCAGCGGATTCCGGTCCAATGAGCAGTTCTTC. As protein: CASGFRSNEQFF.

The chain uses TRBV18 and TRBJ2-5; 7 bases fit TRBD2. This CDR3 is 16 amino acids long. Germline-derived CDR1 and CDR2 are KGHSH and LQKENI. J lost 5 bases, V lost 3 bases, and 12 bases had no gene match. CDR3 nucleotides: TGTGCCAGCTCACCGGTCCCGCGGGAGAATGGGGAGACCCAGTACTTC. Its protein product is CASSPVPRENGETQYF.

There are many counts of this clonotype. This sequence joins TRBV12-3 or TRBV12-4 and TRBJ2-3; 9 bases fit TRBD1. The CDR3 contains 14 residues. J lost 2 bases, V lost 5 bases, and 2 bases had no gene match. CDR3 loop: CASSNRGPTDTQYF. Written as DNA, the CDR3 is TGTGCCAGCAGTAACAGGGGGCCCACAGATACGCAGTATTTT.

This clonotype was found many times. The chain combines TRBV20-1 with TRBJ2-1, with 8 bases aligning to TRBD1. The CDR3 runs to 16 residues. V trimming: 1 base; J trimming: 0 bases; junction bases outside the gene matches: 5. The germline CDR1 and CDR2 sequences are DFQATT and SNEGSKA (reference sequence). As DNA, the CDR3 is TGCAGTGCTAGAGGTCAGGGGGCTGCCTCCTACAATGAGCAGTTCTTC. It specifies CSARGQGAASYNEQFF.

The chain combines TRBV4-3 with TRBJ2-4; TRBD2 matches 10 bases. Trimming cost V 1 base and J 6 bases; bases outside gene matches: 0. Per germline, CDR1 LGHNA and CDR2 YSLEER. CDR3 length: 14 residues. The DNA of the CDR3 is TGCGCCAGCAGCCAAGGACTAGCGGGAAACATTCAGTACTTC. Translation: CASSQGLAGNIQYF.

The table lists this clonotype with a few counts. The CDR3 DNA reads TGCGCCAGCAGCCAGAGGACAGGGGGCTCGGCCGGGGAGCTGTTTTTT. It specifies CASSQRTGGSAGELFF. The chain is built from TRBV4-1 and TRBJ2-2, with 11 bases lining up with TRBD1. The CDR3 has 16 residues. Germline V gene data show CDR1 as MGHRA and CDR2 as YSYEKL. J lost 6 bases, V lost 3 bases, and 6 bases had no gene match.

This clonotype has at least ten counts. As DNA, the CDR3 is TGTGCCATCAGGTCTAGCGGGGGGGCTTCCAATGAGCAGTTCTTC. Its protein product is CAIRSSGGASNEQFF. The V call is TRBV10-3, the J call TRBJ2-1, with 12 bases that match TRBD2. Unmatched junction bases numbered 6, after V lost 6 bases and J lost 6 bases. Germline V gene lookup returns CDR1 ENHRY and CDR2 SYGVKD. The CDR3 is 15 amino acids.

The chain couples TRBV28 to TRBJ2-3; no reliable D call. Germline V gives CDR1 MDHEN, CDR2 SYDVKM. The CDR3 covers 13 residues. V was cut by 6 bases and J by 6 bases, with 13 bases left in between. The CDR3 bases are TGTGCCAGCAGATTGGGCCCGTATGATACGCAGTATTTT. As protein: CASRLGPYDTQYF.

This clonotype was observed at least ten times. The genes are TRBV27 and TRBJ2-4; D gene uncertain. Germline loops: CDR1 MNHEY, CDR2 SMNVEV (reference sequence). The CDR3 runs 12 residues. The V and J ends lost 7 bases and 7 bases respectively, with 11 bases between them. The CDR3 reads CASIGSLNIQYF. CDR3 bases: TGTGCCAGCATTGGCAGTCTCAACATTCAGTACTTC.

This rearrangement joins TRBV6-1 to TRBJ2-2, with D tentatively TRBD1 (5 bases). CDR1 and CDR2 (germline): MNHNS, SASEGT. V was clipped by 6 bases and J by 4 bases, with 12 bases between them. CDR3 length: 14 amino acids. The CDR3 DNA reads TGTGCCAGCAGGTCCCAGGGCGCCACCGGGGAGCTGTTTTTT. Its translation: CASRSQGATGELFF.

The chain links TRBV7-9 to TRBJ2-1; D is undetermined. The germline V gene encodes CDR1 SEHNR and CDR2 FQNEAQ (reference sequence). This CDR3 is built from 13 residues. V was trimmed by 0 bases and J by 8 bases, leaving 8 bases between them. The CDR3 here is CASSLARFDEQFF. CDR3 DNA sequence: TGTGCCAGCAGCTTAGCGCGGTTCGATGAGCAGTTCTTC.

The CDR3 sequence is CASSPLTGGSLDTQYF. The CDR3 nucleotides are TGTGCCAGCTCACCATTAACCGGCGGGAGCTTAGATACGCAGTATTTT. The chain combines TRBV18 with TRBJ2-3; 7 positions agree with TRBD2. This CDR3 comprises 16 residues. Germline lookup yields CDR1 KGHSH and CDR2 LQKENI. With V trimmed by 2 bases and J by 5 bases, 10 bases remained unmatched.

This chain joins TRBV5-1 and TRBJ1-4; 10 nucleotides match TRBD1. This CDR3 contains 13 residues. V trimming: 5 bases; J trimming: 8 bases; junction bases outside the gene matches: 3. Germline CDR1 SGHRS, CDR2 YFSETQ. The CDR3 DNA reads TGCGCCAGCAGGGGACAGGGGAGAGAAAAACTGTTTTTT. The encoded protein is CASRGQGREKLFF. The whole variable domain, filled in from reference TRBV5-1 and TRBJ1-4, reads KAGVTQTPRYLIKTRGQQVTLSCSPISGHRSVSWYQQTPGQGLQFLFEYFSETQRNKGNFPGRFSGRQFSNSRSEMNVSTLELGDSALYLCASRGQGREKLFFGSGTQLSVL.

This clonotype has a handful of counts. The genes are TRBV6-5 and TRBJ2-3; D is perhaps TRBD2 (6 bases). The CDR3 is 17 amino acids. Germline V gene data show CDR1 as MNHEY and CDR2 as SVGAGI. Trimming removed 2 bases at V and 6 bases at J, with 21 bases between. This chain's CDR3 is CASSYRPFDGSSDTQYF. The CDR3 DNA sequence: TGTGCCAGCAGTTACCGTCCCTTTGACGGGAGTTCGGATACGCAGTATTTT.